These T cell receptor beta chains were read from a single sample in a study of cytomegalovirus exposure and HLA in healthy donors. The table came from immunoSEQ multiplex PCR; TCRdb's copy has only in-frame clones and leaves some out. Of 150,000 to 200,000 clones listed, around 83% were seen once; the top ten hold 1.1%. Sequencing was performed on PBMCs. These receptors all come from a woman aged 40 to 50 in good health and CMV-seronegative. The CDR3 runs from the conserved cysteine through the conserved F or W. A D gene is named only where the DNA matches it firmly. Not all rows give a size; the values are once, few, many and, for expanded clones, a class.

>-|TRBV27|TRBJ2-2|-
CASSSGRRGNTGELFF
TGTGCCAGCAGTTCCGGGCGGCGGGGAAACACCGGGGAGCTGTTTTTT
>-|TRBV19|TRBJ1-5|-
CASSTGTLSNQPQHF
TGTGCCAGTAGTACTGGGACTCTAAGCAATCAGCCCCAGCATTTT
>-|TRBV7-9|TRBJ2-1|once
CSSSLSGVSYNEQFF
TGTTCCAGCAGCTTATCAGGGGTCTCCTACAATGAGCAGTTCTTC
>TRBD2|TRBV30|TRBJ2-3|-
CAWTSTSPRTDTQYF
TGTGCCTGGACCTCGACTAGCCCAAGGACAGATACGCAGTATTTT
>-|TRBV6-1|TRBJ1-2|-
CASRRGSGDYGYTF
TGTGCCAGCAGGAGGGGGAGCGGGGACTATGGCTACACCTTC
>-|TRBV4-1|TRBJ1-6|-
CASSQVRENNSPLHF
TGCGCCAGCAGCCAAGTTCGGGAGAACAATTCACCCCTCCACTTT
>-|TRBV7-9|TRBJ2-3|-
CASSLAGGSTDTQYF
TGTGCCAGCAGCTTAGCCGGCGGTAGCACAGATACGCAGTATTTT
>TRBD2|TRBV7-3|TRBJ2-7|-
CASSLTGGRYEQYF
TGTGCCAGCAGCTTAACGGGGGGGAGGTACGAGCAGTACTTC
>-|TRBV7-9|TRBJ1-2|-
CASSPEGGPAYGYTF
TGTGCCAGCAGCCCCGAGGGGGGGCCGGCCTATGGCTACACCTTC
>TRBD1|TRBV6-5|TRBJ1-1|-
CASSTGGVGTEAFF
TGTGCCAGCAGTACAGGGGGCGTGGGGACTGAAGCTTTCTTT
>-|TRBV9|TRBJ2-5|once
CASSRGGGAEGETQYF
TGTGCCAGCAGCCGGGGTGGCGGGGCCGAGGGGGAGACCCAGTACTTC
>TRBD2|TRBV5-1|TRBJ2-1|once
CASRTSGSSYNEQFF
TGCGCCAGCCGGACTAGCGGCAGCTCCTACAATGAGCAGTTCTTC
>-|TRBV7-9|TRBJ2-3|-
CASSSGSGADTQYF
TGTGCCAGCAGCTCAGGCAGTGGCGCAGATACGCAGTATTTT
>TRBD2|TRBV10-3|TRBJ2-2|once
CAISESGSGSVGGELFF
TGTGCCATCAGTGAGTCGGGGAGCGGGAGCGTAGGCGGGGAGCTGTTTTTT
>-|TRBV7-9|TRBJ2-2|-
CASSSQGSTGELFF
TGTGCCAGCAGCTCACAGGGTTCCACCGGGGAGCTGTTTTTT
>-|TRBV7-3|TRBJ2-5|-
CASSLYRGQETQYF
TGTGCCAGCAGCTTATATCGGGGACAAGAGACCCAGTACTTC
>-|TRBV9|TRBJ1-5|-
CASSVEGGSQPQHF
TGTGCCAGCAGCGTAGAGGGAGGGTCACAGCCCCAGCATTTT
>-|TRBV19|TRBJ2-1|few
CASSVSMSSYNEQFF
TGTGCCAGTAGCGTGAGCATGAGCTCCTACAATGAGCAGTTCTTC
>-|TRBV19|TRBJ1-5|-
CASSIDRVQPQHF
TGTGCCAGTAGTATAGATCGGGTTCAGCCCCAGCATTTT
>-|TRBV2|TRBJ1-4|-
CASSVGRDATNEKLFF
TGTGCCAGCAGTGTAGGACGGGATGCAACTAATGAAAAACTGTTTTTT
>TRBD1|TRBV7-3|TRBJ2-6|once
CASSLPQGALPGGANVLTF
TGTGCCAGCAGCCTCCCACAGGGGGCCTTACCAGGTGGGGCCAACGTCCTGACTTTC
>-|TRBV5-1|TRBJ2-5|-
CASSLAPYQETQYF
TGCGCCAGCAGCTTGGCCCCGTACCAAGAGACCCAGTACTTC
>TRBD1|TRBV10-3|TRBJ2-5|-
CAISESSGTEQETQYF
TGTGCCATCAGTGAGTCGTCTGGGACAGAGCAAGAGACCCAGTACTTC
>TRBD2|TRBV9|TRBJ2-7|-
CASSPAGTSTYYEQYF
TGTGCCAGCAGCCCCGCTGGGACTAGCACCTACTACGAGCAGTACTTC
>-|TRBV5-6|TRBJ2-3|-
CASSFREGVADTQYF
TGTGCCAGCAGCTTCAGGGAGGGGGTCGCAGATACGCAGTATTTT
>TRBD1|TRBV27|TRBJ1-2|-
CASSPWTGKDGYTF
TGTGCCAGCAGCCCCTGGACAGGGAAGGATGGCTACACCTTC
>TRBD2|TRBV11-2|TRBJ2-1|-
CASSWPGLAINEQFF
TGTGCCAGCAGCTGGCCGGGACTAGCGATAAATGAGCAGTTCTTC
>-|TRBV5-1|TRBJ2-3|-
CASSSSTGGTDTQYF
TGCGCCAGCAGCTCCTCAACGGGAGGCACAGATACGCAGTATTTT
>TRBD2|TRBV5-1|TRBJ2-3|-
CASSWKLAGSPQYF
TGCGCCAGCAGCTGGAAACTAGCGGGAAGTCCGCAGTATTTT
>-|TRBV28|TRBJ2-2|-
CASMRRNTGELFF
TGTGCCAGCATGAGGCGGAACACCGGGGAGCTGTTTTTT
>-|TRBV7-9|TRBJ1-5|-
CASGSRDNQPQHF
TGTGCCAGTGGGAGCCGGGACAATCAGCCCCAGCATTTT
>TRBD1|TRBV30|TRBJ1-1|-
CAWSSGTGRVGTEAFF
TGTGCCTGGAGTTCCGGGACAGGTCGGGTGGGCACTGAAGCTTTCTTT
>-|TRBV11-2|TRBJ1-4|-
CASSLVWGTQGDVKLFF
TGTGCCAGCAGCTTAGTGTGGGGTACACAGGGTGATGTAAAACTGTTTTTT
>TRBD1|TRBV7-8|TRBJ1-1|once
CASSPEQGRNTEAFF
TGTGCCAGCAGCCCCGAACAGGGGAGGAACACTGAAGCTTTCTTT
>TRBD2|TRBV14|TRBJ2-5|-
CASSQGLAEETQYF
TGTGCCAGCAGCCAGGGACTAGCGGAAGAGACCCAGTACTTC
>TRBD2|TRBV11-3|TRBJ2-1|-
CASSPRTSGGEQFF
TGTGCCAGCAGCCCCAGGACTAGCGGGGGCGAGCAGTTCTTC
>-|TRBV7-6|TRBJ1-2|-
CASSLSQGPGGYTF
TGTGCCAGCAGCTTAAGTCAGGGGCCGGGAGGCTACACCTTC
>-|TRBV5-4|TRBJ2-6|-
CASSSGGYTGANVLTF
TGTGCCAGCAGCTCTGGGGGGTACACCGGGGCCAACGTCCTGACTTTC
>-|TRBV29-1|TRBJ2-1|few
CSAGGGHSSYNEQFF
TGCAGCGCGGGGGGCGGCCATAGCTCCTACAATGAGCAGTTCTTC
>-|TRBV20-1|TRBJ1-3|-
CSARTGNTIYF
TGCAGTGCGCGTACCGGGAACACCATATATTTT
>-|TRBV7-9|TRBJ1-1|-
CASSLGGVQFSEAFF
TGTGCCAGCAGCTTAGGGGGGGTTCAGTTCTCTGAAGCTTTCTTT
>TRBD2|TRBV18|TRBJ2-2|-
CASSGGLADTGELFF
TGTGCCAGCTCAGGGGGACTAGCGGACACCGGGGAGCTGTTTTTT
>-|TRBV7-9|TRBJ2-5|-
CASSLTEETQYF
TGTGCCAGCAGCTTAACAGAAGAGACCCAGTACTTC
>-|TRBV11-2|TRBJ2-7|-
CASRTAYEQYF
TGTGCCAGCAGGACAGCCTACGAGCAGTACTTC
>-|TRBV28|TRBJ1-1|-
CASREWTENTEAFF
TGTGCCAGCAGGGAATGGACAGAGAACACTGAAGCTTTCTTT
>TRBD1|TRBV5-4|TRBJ2-2|-
CASSLEPDRANTGELFF
TGTGCCAGCAGCTTGGAACCCGACAGGGCGAACACCGGGGAGCTGTTTTTT